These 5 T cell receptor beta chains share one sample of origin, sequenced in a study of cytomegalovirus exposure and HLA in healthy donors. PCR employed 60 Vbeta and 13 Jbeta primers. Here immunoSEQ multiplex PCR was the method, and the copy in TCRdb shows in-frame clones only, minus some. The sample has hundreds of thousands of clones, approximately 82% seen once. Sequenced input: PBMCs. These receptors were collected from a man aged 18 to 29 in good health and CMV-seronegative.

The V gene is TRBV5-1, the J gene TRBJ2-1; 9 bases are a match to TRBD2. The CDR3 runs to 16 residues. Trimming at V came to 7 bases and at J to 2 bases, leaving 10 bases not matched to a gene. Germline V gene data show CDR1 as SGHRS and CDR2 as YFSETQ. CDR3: CASALVAGGPYNEQFF. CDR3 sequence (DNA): TGCGCCAGCGCCCTGGTGGCGGGAGGGCCCTACAATGAGCAGTTCTTC.

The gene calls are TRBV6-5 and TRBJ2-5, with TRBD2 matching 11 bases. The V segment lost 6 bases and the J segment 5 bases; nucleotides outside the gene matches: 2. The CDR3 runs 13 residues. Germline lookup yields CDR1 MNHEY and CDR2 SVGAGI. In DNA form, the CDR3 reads TGTGCCAGCAGGCTAGCGGGAGGTGAGACCCAGTACTTC. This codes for CASRLAGGETQYF.

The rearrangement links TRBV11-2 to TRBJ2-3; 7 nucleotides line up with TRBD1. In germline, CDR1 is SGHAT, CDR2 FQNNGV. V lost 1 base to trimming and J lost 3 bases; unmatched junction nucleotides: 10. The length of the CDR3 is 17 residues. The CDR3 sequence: CASSLGNTGAVTDTQYF. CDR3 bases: TGTGCCAGCAGCTTAGGGAACACAGGGGCGGTAACAGATACGCAGTATTTT.

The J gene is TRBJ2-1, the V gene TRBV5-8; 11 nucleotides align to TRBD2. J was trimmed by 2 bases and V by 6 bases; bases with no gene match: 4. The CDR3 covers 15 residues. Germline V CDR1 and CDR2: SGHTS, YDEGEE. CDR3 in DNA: TGTGCCAGCACTACTAGCGGGAGTACCTACAATGAGCAGTTCTTC. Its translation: CASTTSGSTYNEQFF.

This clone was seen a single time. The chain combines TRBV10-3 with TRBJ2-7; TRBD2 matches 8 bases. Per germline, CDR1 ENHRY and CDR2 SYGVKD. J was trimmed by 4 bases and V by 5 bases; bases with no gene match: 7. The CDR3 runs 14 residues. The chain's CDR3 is CAISNLAGGYEQYF. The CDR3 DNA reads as TGTGCCATCAGTAACCTCGCGGGGGGTTACGAGCAGTACTTC.